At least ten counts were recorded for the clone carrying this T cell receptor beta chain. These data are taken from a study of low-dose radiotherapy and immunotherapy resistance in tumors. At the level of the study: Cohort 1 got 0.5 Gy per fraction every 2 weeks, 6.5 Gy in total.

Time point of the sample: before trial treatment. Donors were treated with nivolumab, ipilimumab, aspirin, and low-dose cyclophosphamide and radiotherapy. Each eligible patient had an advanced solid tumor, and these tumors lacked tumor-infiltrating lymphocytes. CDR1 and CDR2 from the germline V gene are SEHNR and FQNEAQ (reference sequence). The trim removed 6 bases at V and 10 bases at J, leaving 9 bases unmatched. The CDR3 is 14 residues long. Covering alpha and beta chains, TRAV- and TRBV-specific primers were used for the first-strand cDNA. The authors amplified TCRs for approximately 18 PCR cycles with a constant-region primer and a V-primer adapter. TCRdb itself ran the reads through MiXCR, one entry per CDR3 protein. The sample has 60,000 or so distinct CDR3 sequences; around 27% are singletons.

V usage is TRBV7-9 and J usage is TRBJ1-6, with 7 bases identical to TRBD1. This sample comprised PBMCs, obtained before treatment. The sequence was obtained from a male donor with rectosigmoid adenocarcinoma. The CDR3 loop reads CASRPSTGVSPLHF. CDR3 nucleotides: TGTGCCAGCAGACCCTCCACAGGGGTCTCACCCCTCCACTTT.